One T cell receptor beta chain is described in this entry. The antigen is undetermined. One end of the junction fails to match germline, which may point to a read error. The data were obtained in a study of T cells in Graves' hyperthyroidism and ophthalmopathy. As for the study in general: Peripheral blood sampling occurred at initial diagnosis, before any treatment.

Clinical symptoms, serum thyroxine and TRAb, thyroid ultrasound and orbital computed tomography were used for the diagnoses. Regarding the study as a whole: Ophthalmopathy was told apart from stable hyperthyroidism by a 13 V-J model. The model forecast ophthalmopathy, anticipating it by a median approximately 6.1 months before onset.

Amplification targeted TCR beta CDR3 regions from RNA transcripts. TCR CDR3 regions were first amplified by RT-PCR with HTBI primers. TCRdb ran MiXCR on the multiplex PCR reads and lists one entry per CDR3 protein. The sample contains 450,000 to 650,000 distinct CDR3 sequences, more than 13% of which appear only once. The CDR3 runs 14 residues. Per the germline V gene, CDR1 is MNHEY and CDR2 is SMNVEV (reference sequence). The clonotype was recovered from a woman aged 18-29 years with Graves' ophthalmopathy. Specimen: blood. The chain carries TRBV27 and TRBJ2-7; 11 bases are shared with TRBD2. DNA of the CDR3: TGTCCCAGCAGTTTAGCGGGAGGGACCTACGAGCAGTACTTC. Its translation is CPSSLAGGTYEQYF.